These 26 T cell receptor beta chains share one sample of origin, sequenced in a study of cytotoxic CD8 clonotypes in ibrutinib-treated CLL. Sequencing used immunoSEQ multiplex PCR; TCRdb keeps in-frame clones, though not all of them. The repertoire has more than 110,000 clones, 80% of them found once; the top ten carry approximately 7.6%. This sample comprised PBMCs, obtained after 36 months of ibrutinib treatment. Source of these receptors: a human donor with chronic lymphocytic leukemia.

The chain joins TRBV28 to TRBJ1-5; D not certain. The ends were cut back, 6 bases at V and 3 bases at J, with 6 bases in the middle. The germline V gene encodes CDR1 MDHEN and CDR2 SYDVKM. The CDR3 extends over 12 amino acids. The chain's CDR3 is CASRETNQPQHF. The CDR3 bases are TGTGCCAGCAGGGAGACCAATCAGCCCCAGCATTTT.

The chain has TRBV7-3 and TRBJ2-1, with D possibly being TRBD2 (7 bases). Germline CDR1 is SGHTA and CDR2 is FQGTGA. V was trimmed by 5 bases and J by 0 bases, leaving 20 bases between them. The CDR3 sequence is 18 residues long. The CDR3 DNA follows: TGTGCCAGCAGCCGATTTGGGGGCCGGACTAGCTCCTACAATGAGCAGTTCTTC. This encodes CASSRFGGRTSSYNEQFF.

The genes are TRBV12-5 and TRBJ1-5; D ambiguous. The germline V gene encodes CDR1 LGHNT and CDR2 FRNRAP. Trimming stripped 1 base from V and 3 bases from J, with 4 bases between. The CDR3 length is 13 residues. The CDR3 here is CASGLGPNQPQHF. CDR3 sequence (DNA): TGTGCTAGTGGTTTGGGTCCCAATCAGCCCCAGCATTTT.

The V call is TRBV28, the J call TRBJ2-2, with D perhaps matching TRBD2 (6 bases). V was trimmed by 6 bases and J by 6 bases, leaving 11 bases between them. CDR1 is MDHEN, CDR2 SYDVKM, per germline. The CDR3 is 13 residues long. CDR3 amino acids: CASSPWGAGELFF. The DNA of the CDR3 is TGTGCCAGCAGCCCATGGGGGGCCGGGGAGCTGTTTTTT.

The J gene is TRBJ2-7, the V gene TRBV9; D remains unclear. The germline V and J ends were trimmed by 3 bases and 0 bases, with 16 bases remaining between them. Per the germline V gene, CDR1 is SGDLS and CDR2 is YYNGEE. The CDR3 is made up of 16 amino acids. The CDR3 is CASSAQVGPSSYEQYF. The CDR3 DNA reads TGTGCCAGCAGCGCCCAGGTTGGTCCCAGCTCCTACGAGCAGTACTTC.

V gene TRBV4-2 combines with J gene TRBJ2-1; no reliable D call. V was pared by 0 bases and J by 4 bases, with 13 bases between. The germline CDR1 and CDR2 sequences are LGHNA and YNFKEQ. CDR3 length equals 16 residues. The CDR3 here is CASSQDPFRPYNEQFF. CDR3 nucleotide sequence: TGTGCCAGCAGCCAAGACCCATTTAGGCCTTACAATGAGCAGTTCTTC.

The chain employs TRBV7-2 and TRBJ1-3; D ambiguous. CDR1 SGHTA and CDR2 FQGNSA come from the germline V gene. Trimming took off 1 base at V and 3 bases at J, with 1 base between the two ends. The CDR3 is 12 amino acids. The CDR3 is CASSLGGNTIYF. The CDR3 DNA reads TGTGCCAGCAGCTTAGGTGGAAACACCATATATTTT. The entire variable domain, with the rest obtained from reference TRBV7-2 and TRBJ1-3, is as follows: GAGVSQSPSNKVTEKGKDVELRCDPISGHTALYWYRQSLGQGLEFLIYFQGNSAPDKSGLPSDRFSAERTGGSVSTLTIQRTQQEDSAVYLCASSLGGNTIYFGEGSWLTVV.

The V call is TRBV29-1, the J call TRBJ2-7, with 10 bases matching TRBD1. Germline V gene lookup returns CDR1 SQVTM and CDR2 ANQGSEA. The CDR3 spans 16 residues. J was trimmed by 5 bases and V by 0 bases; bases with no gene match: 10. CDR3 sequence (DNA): TGCAGCGTTGAAGAGTGGGCGACAGGGGGCCGACACGAGCAGTACTTC. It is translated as CSVEEWATGGRHEQYF.

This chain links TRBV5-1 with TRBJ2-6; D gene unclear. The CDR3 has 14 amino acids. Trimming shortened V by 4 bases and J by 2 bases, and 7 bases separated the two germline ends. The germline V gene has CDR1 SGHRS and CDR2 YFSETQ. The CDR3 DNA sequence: TGCGCCAGCAGCCTGGCGGCTGGGGCCAACGTCCTGACTTTC. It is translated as CASSLAAGANVLTF.

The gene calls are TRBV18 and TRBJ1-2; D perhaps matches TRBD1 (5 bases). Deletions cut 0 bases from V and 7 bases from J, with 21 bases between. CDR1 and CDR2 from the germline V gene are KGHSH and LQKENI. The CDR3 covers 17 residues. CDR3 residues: CASSPPKGTGLIGGYTF. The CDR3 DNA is TGTGCCAGCTCACCACCGAAGGGAACAGGCCTCATCGGTGGCTACACCTTC.

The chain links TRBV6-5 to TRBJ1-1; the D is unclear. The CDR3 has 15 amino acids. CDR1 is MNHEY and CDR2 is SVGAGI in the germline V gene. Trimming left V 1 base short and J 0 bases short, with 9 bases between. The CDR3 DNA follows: TGTGCCAGCAGTTACTTTCCACAGATGAACACTGAAGCTTTCTTT. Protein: CASSYFPQMNTEAFF.

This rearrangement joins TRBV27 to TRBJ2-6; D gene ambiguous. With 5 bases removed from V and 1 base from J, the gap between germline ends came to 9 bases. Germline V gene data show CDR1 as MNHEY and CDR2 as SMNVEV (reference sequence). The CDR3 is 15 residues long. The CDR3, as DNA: TGTGCCAGCAGTCTCGGAGTATCTGGGGCCAACGTCCTGACTTTC. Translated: CASSLGVSGANVLTF.

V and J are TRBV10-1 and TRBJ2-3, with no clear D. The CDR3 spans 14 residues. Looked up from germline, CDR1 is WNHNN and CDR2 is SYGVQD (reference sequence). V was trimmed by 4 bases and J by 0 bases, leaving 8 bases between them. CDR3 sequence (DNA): TGCGCCAGCAGTGTTGCAACTAGCACAGATACGCAGTATTTT. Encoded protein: CASSVATSTDTQYF.

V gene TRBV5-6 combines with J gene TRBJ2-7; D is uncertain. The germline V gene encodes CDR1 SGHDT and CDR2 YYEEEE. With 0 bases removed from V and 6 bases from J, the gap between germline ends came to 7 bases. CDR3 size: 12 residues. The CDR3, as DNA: TGTGCCAGCAGCTTGGGATGGAGCGAGCAGTACTTC. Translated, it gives CASSLGWSEQYF.

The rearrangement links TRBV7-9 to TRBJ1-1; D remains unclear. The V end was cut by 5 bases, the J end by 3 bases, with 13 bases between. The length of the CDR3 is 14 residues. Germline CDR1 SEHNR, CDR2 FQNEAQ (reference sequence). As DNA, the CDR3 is TGTGCCAGCAGCCCGGGTGCCGTGGACACTGAAGCTTTCTTT. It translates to CASSPGAVDTEAFF.

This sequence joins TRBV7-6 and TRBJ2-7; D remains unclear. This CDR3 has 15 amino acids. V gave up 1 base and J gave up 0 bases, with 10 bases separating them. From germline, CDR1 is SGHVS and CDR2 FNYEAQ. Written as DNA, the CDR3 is TGTGCCAGCAGCTTAGGCGTCGCGACCTCCTACGAGCAGTACTTC. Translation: CASSLGVATSYEQYF. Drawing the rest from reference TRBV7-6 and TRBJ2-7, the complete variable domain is GAGVSQSPRYKVTKRGQDVALRCDPISGHVSLYWYRQALGQGPEFLTYFNYEAQQDKSGLPNDRFSAERPEGSISTLTIQRTEQRDSAMYRCASSLGVATSYEQYFGPGTRLTVT.

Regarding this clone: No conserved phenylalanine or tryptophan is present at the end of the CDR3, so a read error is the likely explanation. For the CDR3, the DNA is TGTGCCAGCAGTCATATCTCGTTGTCTACAGGGGAAGCCGAGCAGTACCTC. Its translation: CASSHISLSTGEAEQYL. This rearrangement joins TRBV27 to TRBJ2-7; 7 bases align to TRBD1. The CDR3 spans 17 residues. Trimming removed 5 bases from V and 6 bases from J; junction bases left unmatched: 19. Germline V gives CDR1 MNHEY, CDR2 SMNVEV (reference sequence).

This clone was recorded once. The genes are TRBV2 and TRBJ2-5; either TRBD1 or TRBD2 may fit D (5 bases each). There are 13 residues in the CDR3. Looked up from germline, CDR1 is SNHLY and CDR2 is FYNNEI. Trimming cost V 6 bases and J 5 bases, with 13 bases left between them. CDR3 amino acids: CASSKDRGETQYF. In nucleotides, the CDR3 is TGTGCCAGCAGCAAAGACAGAGGGGAGACCCAGTACTTC. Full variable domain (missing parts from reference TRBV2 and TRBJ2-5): EPEVTQTPSHQVTQMGQEVILRCVPISNHLYFYWYRQILGQKVEFLVSFYNNEISEKSEIFDDQFSVERPDGSNFTLKIRSTKLEDSAMYFCASSKDRGETQYFGPGTRLLVL.

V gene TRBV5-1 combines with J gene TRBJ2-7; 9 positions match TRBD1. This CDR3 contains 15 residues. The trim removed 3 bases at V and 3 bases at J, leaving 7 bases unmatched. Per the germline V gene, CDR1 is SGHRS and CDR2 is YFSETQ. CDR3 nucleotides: TGCGCCAGCAGCTGGGTGCCGGGACAGGGCTACGAGCAGTACTTC. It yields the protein CASSWVPGQGYEQYF.

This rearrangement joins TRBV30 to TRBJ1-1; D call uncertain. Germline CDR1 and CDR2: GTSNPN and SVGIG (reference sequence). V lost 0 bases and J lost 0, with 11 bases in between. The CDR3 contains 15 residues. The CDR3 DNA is TGTGCCTGGAGTGTCCTCCCTCTTATGAACACTGAAGCTTTCTTT. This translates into CAWSVLPLMNTEAFF.

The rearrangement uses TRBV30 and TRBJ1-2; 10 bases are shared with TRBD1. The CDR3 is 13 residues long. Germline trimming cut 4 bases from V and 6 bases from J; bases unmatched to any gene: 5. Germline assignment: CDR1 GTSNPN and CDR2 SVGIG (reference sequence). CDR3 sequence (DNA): TGTGCCTGGATTGGACAGGGGGGACATGGCTACACCTTC. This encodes CAWIGQGGHGYTF.

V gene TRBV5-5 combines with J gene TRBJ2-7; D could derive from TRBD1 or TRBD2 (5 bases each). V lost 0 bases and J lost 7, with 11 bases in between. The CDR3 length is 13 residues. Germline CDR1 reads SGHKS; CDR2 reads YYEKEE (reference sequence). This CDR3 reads CASSLAGRREQYF. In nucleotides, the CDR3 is TGTGCCAGCAGCTTGGCAGGGAGAAGGGAGCAGTACTTC.

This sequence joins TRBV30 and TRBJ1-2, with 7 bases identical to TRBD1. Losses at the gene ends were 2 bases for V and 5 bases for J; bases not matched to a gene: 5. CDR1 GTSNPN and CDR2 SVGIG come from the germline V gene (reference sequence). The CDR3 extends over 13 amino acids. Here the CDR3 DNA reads TGTGCCTGGAGTACGAACAGGGGTTATGGCTACACCTTC. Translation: CAWSTNRGYGYTF.

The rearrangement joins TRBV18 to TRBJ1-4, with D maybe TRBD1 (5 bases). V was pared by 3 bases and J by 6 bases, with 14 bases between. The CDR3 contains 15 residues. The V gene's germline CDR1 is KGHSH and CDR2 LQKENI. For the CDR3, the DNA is TGTGCCAGCTCACCCCGTTCAGGGTGGGATGAAAAACTGTTTTTT. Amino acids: CASSPRSGWDEKLFF.

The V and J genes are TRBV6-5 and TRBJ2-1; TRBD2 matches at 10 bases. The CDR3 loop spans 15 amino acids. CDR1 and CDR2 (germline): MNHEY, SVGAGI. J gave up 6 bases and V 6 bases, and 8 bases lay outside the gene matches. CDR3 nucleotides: TGTGCCAGCAGCGCACCGGGACTAGCGCTCAATGAGCAGTTCTTC. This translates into CASSAPGLALNEQFF.

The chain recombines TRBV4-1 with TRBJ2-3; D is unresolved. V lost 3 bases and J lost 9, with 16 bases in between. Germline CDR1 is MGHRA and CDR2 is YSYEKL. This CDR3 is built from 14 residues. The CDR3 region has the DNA TGCGCCAGCAGCCACCCAGATCAGCTCCAAACGCAGTATTTT. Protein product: CASSHPDQLQTQYF.